These 17 T cell receptor beta chains were all obtained from the same sample, sequenced in a study of regulatory T cells in long-lasting Graves disease. Through Arm-PCR of CDR3 regions and iRepertoire HTBI primers, TCR beta libraries were built. MiXCR was run by TCRdb on the multiplex PCR reads, yielding one entry per CDR3 protein. Seen here are a few hundred thousand distinct CDR3 sequences, 20% to 25% observed once, and the top ten hold 10% to 15%. The time point here: persistent/refractory GD, antithyroid drugs over 5 years with positive TRAb. Isolated PBMC RNA provided the starting material for the TCR library. The sequencing here drew on peripheral blood mononuclear cells (PBMCs), taken when the disease was refractory, from a patient treated with antithyroid drugs. These receptors all come from a female donor with Graves disease.

This clonotype appeared many times. The rearrangement uses TRBV29-1 and TRBJ1-1; D is perhaps TRBD1 (5 bases). The CDR3 has 12 residues. Trimming stripped 7 bases from V and 0 bases from J, with 9 bases between. Germline CDR1 SQVTM, CDR2 ANQGSEA. The CDR3 nucleotides are TGCAGCGCTGGGGGACTGAACACTGAAGCTTTCTTT. It translates to CSAGGLNTEAFF.

This clonotype was found many times. The rearrangement uses TRBV7-8 and TRBJ2-7; 11 positions match TRBD1. V was clipped by 4 bases and J by 4 bases; unmatched bases: 9. The CDR3 loop spans 16 amino acids. Looked up from germline, CDR1 is SGHVS and CDR2 is FQNEAQ. In nucleotides, the CDR3 is TGTGCCAGCAGCTCGAGCCGGGACAGGGGGTCGTACGAGCAGTACTTC. Translation: CASSSSRDRGSYEQYF.

In its sample, this clonotype was seen many times. J is TRBJ2-4 and V is TRBV28; D unresolved. The germline V gene encodes CDR1 MDHEN and CDR2 SYDVKM. The CDR3 is 11 amino acids. The V end was cut by 6 bases, the J end by 6 bases, with 6 bases between. The CDR3 spells CASSPINIQYF. The CDR3 DNA sequence: TGTGCCAGCAGCCCTATAAACATTCAGTACTTC.

The chain joins TRBV14 to TRBJ1-2; D may be TRBD1 (6 bases). Germline CDR1 SGHDN, CDR2 FVKESK. This CDR3 comprises 13 residues. The V gene lost 4 bases and the J gene lost 4 bases, with 10 bases spanning the gap. CDR3 amino acids: CASSLNRVYGYTF. In DNA, the CDR3 is TGTGCCAGCAGCCTAAACAGGGTCTATGGCTACACCTTC.

The chain recombines TRBV20-1 with TRBJ2-5; D possibly corresponds to TRBD2 (6 bases). The CDR3 has 15 amino acids. Looked up from germline, CDR1 is DFQATT and CDR2 is SNEGSKA (reference sequence). Trimming cost V 5 bases and J 7 bases, with 23 bases left between them. This chain's CDR3 is CSAVDYQKWVGTQYF. Written as DNA, the CDR3 is TGCAGTGCTGTGGACTACCAAAAATGGGTTGGGACCCAGTACTTC.

This clonotype was detected many times. CDR3 in amino acids: CASSPGLIYEQYF. The CDR3 nucleotides are TGTGCCAGCAGTCCGGGCCTAATCTACGAGCAGTACTTC. The V gene is TRBV28, the J gene TRBJ2-7; D call uncertain. The CDR3 covers 13 residues. The V and J ends lost 5 bases and 3 bases respectively, with 11 bases between them. Germline CDR1 and CDR2: MDHEN and SYDVKM.

The sample holds many counts of this clonotype. DNA for the CDR3: TGTGCCAGCAGCTCGATAATTAACTATGGCTACACCTTC. Protein sequence: CASSSIINYGYTF. The V and J genes are TRBV11-1 and TRBJ1-2; no firm D call. V dropped 4 bases and J dropped 1 base, with 7 bases sitting between them. The germline CDR1 and CDR2 sequences are SGHAT and FQDESV (reference sequence). The CDR3 length is 13 residues. Together with reference TRBV11-1 and TRBJ1-2, the CDR3 gives the full variable domain: EAEVAQSPRYKITEKSQAVAFWCDPISGHATLYWYRQILGQGPELLVQFQDESVVDDSQLPKDRFSAERLKGVDSTLKIQPAELGDSAMYLCASSSIINYGYTFGSGTRLTVV.

To note about this clonotype: Being one base from a much bigger clone, this may be a read error. This chain uses TRBV11-2 with TRBJ2-5, with 9 bases matching TRBD1. This CDR3 contains 14 residues. Germline lookup yields CDR1 SGHAT and CDR2 FQNNGV. Losses at the gene ends were 4 bases for V and 9 bases for J; bases not matched to a gene: 9. The CDR3 sequence: CASSSEDRGEAQYF. Here the CDR3 DNA reads TGTGCCAGCAGCTCGGAAGACAGGGGGGAGGCCCAGTACTTC.

The table lists this clonotype with many counts. This chain uses TRBV27 with TRBJ1-2; 8 nucleotides agree with TRBD1. The CDR3 totals 15 residues. Germline-derived CDR1 and CDR2 are MNHEY and SMNVEV (reference sequence). V dropped 5 bases and J dropped 4; count of bases not matched to a gene: 9. The CDR3 DNA follows: TGTGCCAGCAGTCCAGGGGGCCTTAGTGGCTATGGCTACACCTTC. Its protein product is CASSPGGLSGYGYTF.

The chain joins TRBV20-1 to TRBJ1-2, with D possibly being TRBD1 (5 bases). The CDR3 contains 15 residues. Deletions cut 3 bases from V and 4 bases from J, with 18 bases between. Germline CDR1 reads DFQATT; CDR2 reads SNEGSKA (reference sequence). The CDR3 region is CSASPGHRPSYGYTF. CDR3 DNA sequence: TGCAGTGCTAGCCCCGGACATCGCCCTAGCTATGGCTACACCTTC.

V gene TRBV27 combines with J gene TRBJ2-3; D is unresolved. The end of the DNA aligns better with TRBJ2-7, so the J call may be wrong. Germline V gene data show CDR1 as MNHEY and CDR2 as SMNVEV (reference sequence). This CDR3 has 14 residues. CDR3 nucleotide sequence: TGTGCCAGCAGTTTTTCACCAGGCTCCTACGAGCAGTACTTC. As protein: CASSFSPGSYEQYF.

This clonotype was observed many times. V is TRBV12-3 or TRBV12-4 and J is TRBJ1-1, with D uncertain. The CDR3 is 14 amino acids. Trimming pared 7 bases from V and 3 bases from J, leaving 15 bases between. In DNA form, the CDR3 reads TGTGCCAGCACCTCCGACAAGACCTACACTGAAGCTTTCTTT. Translation gives CASTSDKTYTEAFF.

This clonotype was seen repeatedly, ten times or more. CDR3 loop: CASELPSVADEKLFF. The CDR3 DNA follows: TGTGCCAGCGAGTTACCGTCAGTTGCGGATGAAAAACTGTTTTTT. The V gene is TRBV6-5, the J gene TRBJ1-4; D is unclear. The V and J ends lost 8 bases and 6 bases respectively, with 19 bases between them. Germline-derived CDR1 and CDR2 are MNHEY and SVGAGI. The CDR3 is 15 amino acids.

Many counts were recorded for this clonotype. This chain joins TRBV2 and TRBJ2-7; 8 bases map to TRBD1. This CDR3 has 13 residues. V shed 7 bases and J 4 bases; nucleotides not matched to a gene: 6. The germline gives CDR1 SNHLY, CDR2 FYNNEI. The CDR3 region has the DNA TGTGCCAGCAAAGAGACAGGGGTTTACGAGCAGTACTTC. Translation: CASKETGVYEQYF. Drawing the rest from reference TRBV2 and TRBJ2-7, the complete variable domain is EPEVTQTPSHQVTQMGQEVILRCVPISNHLYFYWYRQILGQKVEFLVSFYNNEISEKSEIFDDQFSVERPDGSNFTLKIRSTKLEDSAMYFCASKETGVYEQYFGPGTRLTVT.

This clonotype was observed at least ten times. The chain has TRBV15 and TRBJ1-1; 11 positions match TRBD1. CDR1 and CDR2 (germline): LNHNV, YYDKDF (reference sequence). CDR3 size: 16 residues. Trimming took 2 bases from V and 7 from J; bases not matched to a gene: 9. The CDR3 region has the DNA TGTGCCACCAGCAGAAAACTATTGGGACAGGGGGGTGAAGCTTTCTTT. Its translation is CATSRKLLGQGGEAFF.

In this sample, this clonotype turned up a few times. The chain employs TRBV20-1 and TRBJ1-5; 11 nucleotides align to TRBD1. V lost 5 bases and J lost 11; bases outside the gene matches: 14. The germline V gene has CDR1 DFQATT and CDR2 SNEGSKA (reference sequence). This CDR3 is built from 15 residues. This CDR3 is CSAQLGTGGIRAQHF. The CDR3 bases are TGCAGTGCTCAGCTCGGGACAGGGGGAATCAGGGCCCAGCATTTT.

This rearrangement joins TRBV6-5 to TRBJ2-7; the match to TRBD2 covers 12 bases. V was pared by 4 bases and J by 10 bases, with 2 bases of the junction left unmatched. Germline V CDR1 and CDR2: MNHEY, SVGAGI. The CDR3 sequence is 12 residues long. The CDR3 DNA reads TGTGCCAGCAGTTCGACTAGCGGGAGCCAGTACTTC. This translates into CASSSTSGSQYF.